The 5 T cell receptor beta chains below come from one sample, sequenced in a study of blood T cell repertoires in COVID-19. Sequencing was performed with immunoSEQ multiplex PCR; in TCRdb, only in-frame clones are kept and a portion is missing. Found here are over 50,000 clones, 65% to 85% of them singletons; the top ten hold under 15%. The specimen was peripheral blood. The receptors shown here come from a human donor with active or convalescent COVID-19. The donor label of this sample is uncertain.

The V call is TRBV18, the J call TRBJ1-3; D unclear. Trimming removed 2 bases at V and 0 bases at J, with 11 bases between. Germline assignment: CDR1 KGHSH and CDR2 LQKENI. The CDR3 consists of 16 residues. CDR3 sequence (DNA): TGTGCCAGCTCACCAAAGACGGGTAGCTCTGGAAACACCATATATTTT. It encodes CASSPKTGSSGNTIYF.

The chain recombines TRBV11-3 with TRBJ2-3, with 7 bases that match TRBD1. The germline V gene encodes CDR1 SGHNT and CDR2 YENEEA. Germline trimming cut 2 bases from V and 5 bases from J; bases unmatched to any gene: 7. The length of the CDR3 is 15 residues. In DNA form, the CDR3 reads TGTGCCAGCAGCTTACACCAGGGGGTAGGAGATACGCAGTATTTT. It is translated as CASSLHQGVGDTQYF.

The chain couples TRBV20-1 to TRBJ2-7, with D tentatively TRBD2 (5 bases). Germline V CDR1 and CDR2: DFQATT, SNEGSKA (reference sequence). V lost 0 bases and J lost 7, with 7 bases in between. The CDR3 is made up of 11 amino acids. The CDR3: CSARDRDEQYF. The CDR3 nucleotides are TGCAGTGCTAGAGATCGGGATGAGCAGTACTTC.

CDR3 protein: CAWSVPGQNYGYTF. As DNA, the CDR3 is TGTGCCTGGAGTGTCCCGGGACAGAACTATGGCTACACCTTC. The chain recombines TRBV30 with TRBJ1-2; TRBD1 agrees at 7 bases. With V trimmed by 0 bases and J by 2 bases, 3 bases remained unmatched. CDR3 length: 14 amino acids. Germline CDR1 GTSNPN, CDR2 SVGIG (reference sequence).

The chain employs TRBV7-3 and TRBJ1-2, with D unresolved. V dropped 2 bases and J dropped 8 bases, with 15 bases sitting between them. The CDR3 is 14 amino acids. In germline, CDR1 is SGHTA, CDR2 FQGTGA. Here the CDR3 reads CASSLEGTPRGYTF. CDR3 sequence (DNA): TGTGCCAGCAGCTTAGAGGGTACCCCTCGAGGCTACACCTTC.